Below, 3 T cell receptor beta chains from the same sample are listed, as sequenced in a study of shared clonotypes between healthy human individuals. The method was immunoSEQ multiplex PCR; TCRdb's version includes in-frame clones alone and lacks a portion of them. The sample holds approximately 1,000,000 clones, roughly 80% seen once. The sample comprised memory CD4+ T cells from PBMCs. Subset of the sample: CD45RA-negative fraction. Receptors originate from a man aged 18 to 35 in good health. Some clones in this sample may be carry-over from other donors' samples.

This sequence joins TRBV6-6 and TRBJ2-1; 11 nucleotides agree with TRBD2. Germline V gene sequence: CDR1 MNHNY, CDR2 SVGAGI (reference sequence). CDR3 length: 16 residues. With 0 bases clipped from V and 9 bases from J, the junction kept 7 bases outside the gene matches. The DNA for the CDR3 is TGTGCCAGCAGTTACTCAGGGACTAGCGGTTTCACTGAGCAGTTCTTC. As protein: CASSYSGTSGFTEQFF.

V gene TRBV5-1 combines with J gene TRBJ2-3; D gene unclear. Trimming removed 0 bases from V and 0 bases from J, with 8 bases in between. The germline V gene encodes CDR1 SGHRS and CDR2 YFSETQ. The CDR3 has 15 amino acids. In DNA, the CDR3 is TGCGCCAGCAGCTTGGTGGAAACTAGCACAGATACGCAGTATTTT. Amino acids: CASSLVETSTDTQYF.

On this clone: This specimen includes other DNA sequences encoding the same CDR3. The chain has TRBV7-8 and TRBJ1-3; tentative D call: TRBD1 (5 bases). Per the germline V gene, CDR1 is SGHVS and CDR2 is FQNEAQ. The CDR3 spans 15 residues. V was shortened by 3 bases and J by 0 bases, with 9 bases between the two germline ends. The DNA for the CDR3 is TGTGCCAGCAGCTTGGGCCAGGGCTCTGGAAACACCATATATTTT. Its translation is CASSLGQGSGNTIYF.